The 20 T cell receptor beta chains presented below share a single source sample, sequenced in a study of T cells in Graves' hyperthyroidism and ophthalmopathy. Using RNA transcripts as the source, TCR beta CDR3 regions were amplified. A first-round RT-PCR of the TCR CDR3 used the HTBI primer set. TCRdb fed the multiplex PCR reads into MiXCR, producing one record per CDR3 protein. Of about 530,000 distinct CDR3 sequences listed, roughly 18% are singletons. Specimen: blood. These receptors originate from a woman aged 18-30 years with Graves' ophthalmopathy.

A word on this clonotype: The junction and the germline gene differ at one end; a read error may be behind it. The rearrangement joins TRBV6-5 to TRBJ1-5; D possibly corresponds to TRBD1 (5 bases). The CDR3 runs to 13 residues. The germline V gene encodes CDR1 MNHEY and CDR2 SVGAGI. The CDR3 DNA reads TGTGCCAGCAGTTCGGGGGGTTGGCAGCCCCAGAATTTT. This codes for CASSSGGWQPQNF.

J is TRBJ1-2 and V is TRBV10-3; 8 nucleotides match TRBD1. Germline values: CDR1 ENHRY, CDR2 SYGVKD. Unmatched junction bases numbered 5, after V lost 2 bases and J lost 3 bases. This CDR3 has 15 amino acids. The CDR3 sequence is CAISEADRDHYGYTF. CDR3 DNA: TGTGCCATCAGTGAGGCGGACAGGGATCACTATGGCTACACCTTC.

This clonotype came up many times. The V gene is TRBV27, the J gene TRBJ1-5, with D unclear. The ends were cut back, 5 bases at V and 0 bases at J, with 8 bases in the middle. Germline CDR1 MNHEY, CDR2 SMNVEV (reference sequence). The CDR3 runs 14 residues. This CDR3 is CASSLHSSNQPQHF. The CDR3 nucleotides are TGTGCCAGCAGTCTGCACTCTAGCAATCAGCCCCAGCATTTT.

This chain joins TRBV9 and TRBJ2-5; D is uncertain. This CDR3 is 14 amino acids long. Germline assignment: CDR1 SGDLS and CDR2 YYNGEE. V lost 0 bases and J lost 1, with 7 bases in between. In DNA, the CDR3 is TGTGCCAGCAGCGTAGAGCCCAGCCAAGAGACCCAGTACTTC. This gives the protein CASSVEPSQETQYF.

The rearrangement uses TRBV7-6 and TRBJ2-3; perhaps D is TRBD1 or TRBD2 (5 bases each). V was clipped by 5 bases and J by 7 bases, with 19 bases between them. CDR3 size: 15 residues. Germline loops: CDR1 SGHVS, CDR2 FNYEAQ. CDR3 loop: CASSQEPSGGYTQYF. The CDR3, as DNA: TGTGCCAGCAGCCAAGAACCATCTGGGGGTTATACGCAGTATTTT.

This clonotype has ten or more counts. The V call is TRBV7-2, the J call TRBJ2-3; 13 bases are shared with TRBD2. Germline CDR1 reads SGHTA; CDR2 reads FQGNSA. This CDR3 has 14 amino acids. V shed 6 bases and J 7 bases; nucleotides not matched to a gene: 4. This CDR3 reads CASSRTSGSYTQYF. For the CDR3, the DNA is TGTGCCAGCAGTCGGACTAGCGGGAGTTATACGCAGTATTTT. Full variable domain (remainder filled in from reference TRBV7-2 and TRBJ2-3): GAGVSQSPSNKVTEKGKDVELRCDPISGHTALYWYRQSLGQGLEFLIYFQGNSAPDKSGLPSDRFSAERTGGSVSTLTIQRTQQEDSAVYLCASSRTSGSYTQYFGPGTRLTVL.

This clonotype was observed many times. This chain connects TRBV12-3 or TRBV12-4 to TRBJ1-1; possible D gene TRBD1, 5 bases. The germline V and J ends were trimmed by 7 bases and 8 bases, with 20 bases remaining between them. This CDR3 has 14 residues. This CDR3 reads CASKLGQTVREAFF. CDR3 nucleotides: TGTGCCAGCAAACTGGGGCAGACCGTCCGAGAAGCTTTCTTT.

The rearrangement joins TRBV4-3 to TRBJ2-5, with 13 nucleotides matching TRBD2. Germline CDR1 and CDR2: LGHNA and YSLEER. The V segment lost 3 bases and the J segment 5 bases; nucleotides outside the gene matches: 3. CDR3 length: 15 residues. Here the CDR3 DNA reads TGCGCCAGCAGCCAGGGACTAGCGGGATTTGAGACCCAGTACTTC. Residues: CASSQGLAGFETQYF.

This clonotype was detected ten times or more. The rearrangement joins TRBV11-1 to TRBJ2-3; 8 bases match TRBD2. CDR1 is SGHAT, CDR2 FQDESV, per germline (reference sequence). Losses at the gene ends were 5 bases for V and 4 bases for J; bases not matched to a gene: 14. This CDR3 region has 17 residues. The CDR3 DNA is TGTGCCAGCAGCAAGGGGATCGAGCGGGAGTATCCAGATACGCAGTATTTT. Translation: CASSKGIEREYPDTQYF. The variable domain in full, with the rest retrieved from reference TRBV11-1 and TRBJ2-3, is EAEVAQSPRYKITEKSQAVAFWCDPISGHATLYWYRQILGQGPELLVQFQDESVVDDSQLPKDRFSAERLKGVDSTLKIQPAELGDSAMYLCASSKGIEREYPDTQYFGPGTRLTVL.

This clonotype came up many times. This CDR3 reads CASSSIYEQYF. DNA for the CDR3: TGTGCCAGCAGCTCTATTTACGAGCAGTACTTC. The chain employs TRBV7-9 and TRBJ2-7; D is unresolved. The V gene's germline CDR1 is SEHNR and CDR2 FQNEAQ (reference sequence). The CDR3 runs 11 residues. Trimming removed 4 bases from V and 4 bases from J, with 5 bases in between.

CDR3 sequence: CAWRDSLTNEKLFF. DNA of the CDR3: TGTGCCTGGCGCGACAGTTTAACTAATGAAAAACTGTTTTTT. The chain couples TRBV30 to TRBJ1-4; D possibly corresponds to TRBD1 (5 bases). The germline CDR1 and CDR2 sequences are GTSNPN and SVGIG (reference sequence). V was clipped by 5 bases and J by 1 base, with 11 bases between them. CDR3 length: 14 amino acids.

About this clonotype: It may be a read error: a sequence one base away is much more abundant. The CDR3 bases are TGCAGCGTCAAAATCGGACAGGGGCGTAAAGCGACTCCGGCCTACGAGCAGTACTTC. It encodes CSVKIGQGRKATPAYEQYF. The V gene is TRBV29-1, the J gene TRBJ2-7; 9 bases line up with TRBD1. The CDR3 is made up of 19 amino acids. The ends lost 6 bases at V and 2 bases at J; junction bases unmatched: 23. The germline V gene encodes CDR1 SQVTM and CDR2 ANQGSEA.

The sample holds a few counts of this clonotype. The chain employs TRBV24-1 and TRBJ2-1; D is uncertain. V was clipped by 0 bases and J by 2 bases, with 10 bases between them. Germline CDR1 and CDR2: KGHDR and SFDVKD. The CDR3 has 16 amino acids. The CDR3 DNA sequence: TGTGCCACCAGTGATTTGTCGGCAGGTACCTACAATGAGCAGTTCTTC. Encoded protein: CATSDLSAGTYNEQFF.

In its sample, this clonotype was seen many times. The rearrangement uses TRBV3-1 and TRBJ2-7; D not resolved. Germline V lookup: CDR1 LGHDT, CDR2 YNNKEL (reference sequence). V gave up 1 base and J gave up 2 bases, with 12 bases separating them. This CDR3 is 15 amino acids long. CDR3 residues: CASSQGVDTPYEQYF. The CDR3 nucleotides are TGTGCCAGCAGCCAAGGAGTCGACACCCCCTACGAGCAGTACTTC.

This clonotype has ten or more counts. V and J are TRBV4-1 and TRBJ2-7; tentative D call: TRBD1 (6 bases). Deletions cut 1 base from V and 6 bases from J, with 7 bases between. Germline V gene data show CDR1 as MGHRA and CDR2 as YSYEKL. This CDR3 contains 12 residues. CDR3 residues: CASSQGGLEQYF. CDR3 nucleotides: TGCGCCAGCAGCCAAGGGGGGCTCGAGCAGTACTTC.

This clonotype showed up many times. V usage is TRBV6-1 and J usage is TRBJ1-2, with TRBD1 matching 8 bases. V lost 5 bases to trimming and J lost 4 bases; unmatched junction nucleotides: 12. Looked up from germline, CDR1 is MNHNS and CDR2 is SASEGT. This CDR3 has 16 residues. The DNA of the CDR3 is TGTGCCAGCAGTTTGACCGTGACAGGGGAGCCCTATGGCTACACCTTC. Protein sequence: CASSLTVTGEPYGYTF.

The chain uses TRBV5-4 and TRBJ1-1; D remains unclear. Germline CDR1 is SGHNT and CDR2 is YYREEE (reference sequence). The CDR3 contains 15 residues. Trimming left V 2 bases short and J 6 bases short, with 17 bases between. CDR3 region: CASSFSSDGRSEAFF. In nucleotides, the CDR3 is TGTGCCAGCAGCTTTAGTAGTGATGGAAGGTCTGAAGCTTTCTTT.

This clonotype was seen at least ten times. The gene calls are TRBV6-2 or TRBV6-3 and TRBJ1-2; D not resolved. The germline V and J ends were trimmed by 1 base and 8 bases, with 11 bases remaining between them. Germline CDR1 is MNHEY and CDR2 is SVGEGT. The CDR3 sequence is 13 residues long. CDR3 sequence: CASSYWIKDGYTF. Written as DNA, the CDR3 is TGTGCCAGCAGTTACTGGATCAAAGACGGCTACACCTTC.

This clonotype occurred many times. Germline and junction disagree at one end, which may indicate a read error. The CDR3 DNA follows: TGTGCCAGCAGCATAGCGGGGGGCCTTAATGGCGCAGATACGCAGTATTTT. Amino acid sequence: CASSIAGGLNGADTQYF. The rearrangement links TRBV7-2 to TRBJ2-3; 10 bases fit TRBD2. CDR3 length equals 17 residues. The germline V gene has CDR1 SGHTA and CDR2 FQGNSA.

This clonotype was counted between two and nine times. In DNA form, the CDR3 reads TGCGCCAGCAGCCAACCCGGGAGTATTCAGCCCCAGCATTTT. The encoded protein is CASSQPGSIQPQHF. The rearrangement joins TRBV4-1 to TRBJ1-5; D remains unclear. This CDR3 spans 14 amino acids. Trimming pared 2 bases from V and 6 bases from J, leaving 11 bases between. Germline-derived CDR1 and CDR2 are MGHRA and YSYEKL.